These T cell receptor beta chains were read from a single sample in a study of T cells in Graves' hyperthyroidism and ophthalmopathy. A single record per CDR3 protein comes from TCRdb applying MiXCR to the multiplex PCR reads. The sample records over 350,000 distinct CDR3 sequences, over 12% being singletons. Sequenced sample: blood. The receptor source for this set is a man between 45 and 60 years old with Graves' ophthalmopathy. CDR3s include the opening cysteine and the closing phenylalanine or tryptophan. Each record gives: J gene, V gene, D gene, clone size, CDR3 DNA, CDR3 protein. D genes are given only for firm matches. Clone size is given for some rows only: seen once, a few or many times, or a class if the clone is expanded.

>TRBJ2-1|TRBV20-1|TRBD1|.
TGCAGTGCTGGGGACAGGGGCTTTAGCAATGAGCAGTTCTTC
CSAGDRGFSNEQFF
>TRBJ2-7|TRBV6-1|.|many
TGTGCCAGCGGAGATGTTATGAGCTCCTACGAGCAGTACTTC
CASGDVMSSYEQYF
>TRBJ2-7|TRBV5-1|TRBD2|many
TGCGCCAGCAGCTCAGTAGCGGGAGGGCCGAACGAGCAGTACTTC
CASSSVAGGPNEQYF
>TRBJ2-7|TRBV5-1|.|many
TGCGCCAGCAGCTCAGGCCGAGGGTTGGCCTACGAGCAGTACTTC
CASSSGRGLAYEQYF
>TRBJ1-1|TRBV7-9|.|many
TGTGCCAGCAGCTTAGGTATAATCGGGGGAGCTTTCTTT
CASSLGIIGGAFF
>TRBJ1-4|TRBV30|.|many
TGTGCGGGTGCTGGCGGAATGGGTAATGAAAAACTGTTTTTT
CAGAGGMGNEKLFF
>TRBJ2-1|TRBV29-1|.|many
TGCAGCGTTGAAGATTTGGGGGGTCAGAGCTCCTACAATGAGCAGTTCTTC
CSVEDLGGQSSYNEQFF
>TRBJ2-1|TRBV20-1|.|many
TGCAGTGCTAGGGTCACAGGATCCTACAATGAGCAGTTCTTC
CSARVTGSYNEQFF
>TRBJ2-5|TRBV2|TRBD2|.
TGTGCCAGCAGTGACGGGGCTAGCGGGGTCCCTCGGTACTTC
CASSDGASGVPRYF
>TRBJ1-5|TRBV2|.|many
TGTGCCAGCAGGGGGATGTATAGCAATCAGCCCCAGCATTTT
CASRGMYSNQPQHF
>TRBJ2-7|TRBV2|.|many
TGTGCCAGCAAAGGGTCAGTCTACGAGCAGTACTTC
CASKGSVYEQYF
>TRBJ2-5|TRBV7-2|.|many
TGTGCCAGCAGCTCGGGGGGCCCCAGTGAGACCCAGTACTTC
CASSSGGPSETQYF
>TRBJ2-7|TRBV11-3|.|many
TGTGCCAGCAGCTATTTTCCGGGACCTTCCTACGAGCAGTACTTC
CASSYFPGPSYEQYF
>TRBJ2-5|TRBV14|TRBD1|many
TGTGCCAGCAGCCGGGGACAGGCATTGGGGCAAGAGACCCAGTACTTC
CASSRGQALGQETQYF
>TRBJ2-3|TRBV5-1|.|many
TGCGCCAGCAGCTTGGAACAAAGCACAGATACGCAGTATTTT
CASSLEQSTDTQYF
>TRBJ2-2|TRBV20-1|.|many
TGCAGTGCTAGAGATCGGGGGTCCGGGGAGCTGTTTTTT
CSARDRGSGELFF
>TRBJ2-3|TRBV18|.|many
TGTGCCAGCTCACCAGGACAGAGGGATACGCAGTATTTT
CASSPGQRDTQYF
>TRBJ2-1|TRBV20-1|.|many
TGCAGGGGTCTGGGACAATCGTACAATGAGCAGTTCTTC
CRGLGQSYNEQFF
>TRBJ2-5|TRBV10-3|.|.
TGTGCCATCAGTGAGTCTGTGGGACTTGGGGAAGAGACCCAGTACTTC
CAISESVGLGEETQYF
>TRBJ2-3|TRBV5-1|TRBD2|.
TGCGCCAGCAGCTGGAGGCGGGAGGGGCCCACAGATACGCAGTATTTT
CASSWRREGPTDTQYF
>TRBJ2-2|TRBV5-1|.|many
TGCGCCAGCAGCTGGGGTCACACCGGGGAGCTGTTTTTT
CASSWGHTGELFF
>TRBJ2-3|TRBV3-1|TRBD2|many
TGTGCCAGCAGTTCCCAGGGGGCCACTAGCGGGACGCGGGATACGCAGTATTTT
CASSSQGATSGTRDTQYF
>TRBJ2-5|TRBV6-5|.|many
TGTGCCAGCAGTTACTCTCAATCGTCGGGAGCCCAAAAGACCCAGTACTTC
CASSYSQSSGAQKTQYF
>TRBJ2-3|TRBV28|TRBD1|many
TGTGCCAGCAGAAAGGGACAGGGACGCACAGATACGCAGTATTTT
CASRKGQGRTDTQYF
>TRBJ2-7|TRBV6-4|.|.
TGCCCTCGTTACGAGCAGTACTTC
CPRYEQYF
>TRBJ2-5|TRBV19|.|few
TGTGCCAGTCGACAGGACCTCCAAGAGACCCAGTACTTC
CASRQDLQETQYF
>TRBJ2-2|TRBV12-3/TRBV12-4|TRBD1|.
TGTGCCAGCAGTTTCGTCAGGGGGCACACCGGGGAGCTGTTTTTT
CASSFVRGHTGELFF
>TRBJ2-7|TRBV18|.|.
TGTGCCAGCAGCTCATCTAAGAACGAGCAGTACTTC
CASSSSKNEQYF
>TRBJ2-7|TRBV5-1|.|many
TGCGCCAGCAGCTTGGCCAGTAGGGAGGGGGTTCTCGAGCAGTACTTC
CASSLASREGVLEQYF
>TRBJ2-1|TRBV7-2|TRBD2|many
TGTGCCAGCAGCGCGCGGGGGGGCTCCTACAATGAGCAGTTCTTC
CASSARGGSYNEQFF
>TRBJ2-3|TRBV11-2|.|many
TGTGCCAGCGAAAAGGGGTGGCCCACAGATACGCAGTATTTT
CASEKGWPTDTQYF
>TRBJ2-1|TRBV20-1|.|many
TGCAGTGCTAGAGAAATAGGGGGGGCTAACAATGAGCAGTTCTTC
CSAREIGGANNEQFF
>TRBJ2-7|TRBV20-1|.|many
TGCAGTGCTGCCGGCCTTACCACCTACGAGCAGTACTTC
CSAAGLTTYEQYF
>TRBJ2-2|TRBV2|.|many
TGTGCGATCGTTGGTGGGAGGCACCATAACACCGGGGAGCTGTTTTTT
CAIVGGRHHNTGELFF
>TRBJ2-5|TRBV11-2|.|many
TGTGCCAGCAGCTTAGTCGGTCCCACGGGGGAGACCCAGTACTTC
CASSLVGPTGETQYF
>TRBJ2-3|TRBV11-2|TRBD2|many
TGTGCCAGCGAGGATCGACTAGCGGGAGCCACAGATACGCAGTATTTT
CASEDRLAGATDTQYF
>TRBJ2-1|TRBV30|.|many
TGTGCCTGGAGCCCCCTCGGGACGCTAAACAATGAGCAGTTCTTC
CAWSPLGTLNNEQFF
>TRBJ2-1|TRBV29-1|.|.
TGCAGCGTCGGAGGACAGCAAAACAATGAGCAGTTCTTC
CSVGGQQNNEQFF
>TRBJ2-7|TRBV20-1|.|many
TGCAGTGCCGCTAGGGACGGCTCCTTAGAGCAGTACTTC
CSAARDGSLEQYF
>TRBJ2-3|TRBV3-1|TRBD2|many
TGTGCCAGCAGGAGGGAGAGCGGGAGTGGTACAGATACGCAGTATTTT
CASRRESGSGTDTQYF
>TRBJ1-1|TRBV19|.|.
TGTGCCAGTAGTATCGAAGCGACTGAAGCTTTCTTT
CASSIEATEAFF
>TRBJ2-7|TRBV11-2|.|many
TGTGCCAGCAGCTTAGACCTGGGTGAGCAGTACTTC
CASSLDLGEQYF
>TRBJ2-7|TRBV7-2|TRBD2|many
TGTGCCAGCAGCTCTACTAGCGGGAGTGGCCACGAGCAGTACTTC
CASSSTSGSGHEQYF
>TRBJ2-2|TRBV28|.|many
TGTGCCAGCAGTTTCCTCGGGAGTAGGAGCGGGGAGCTGTTTTTT
CASSFLGSRSGELFF
>TRBJ2-2|TRBV9|.|.
TGTGCCAGCAGCGTAGCTACGACTAGTAAAACCGGGGAGCTGTTTTTT
CASSVATTSKTGELFF
>TRBJ2-7|TRBV28|TRBD2|many
TGTGCCAGCAGACCAGGGGGACTAGCGGGACCCGCCTACGAGCAGTACTTC
CASRPGGLAGPAYEQYF
>TRBJ1-1|TRBV20-1|TRBD1|many
TGCAGTGCTAGAAACCAGGGGGGGAACACTGAAGCTTTCTTT
CSARNQGGNTEAFF
>TRBJ1-2|TRBV29-1|TRBD1|.
TGCAGCGTGGCCCCGGGACAGGGGGCGCGTGGCTACACCTTC
CSVAPGQGARGYTF
>TRBJ2-1|TRBV7-8|TRBD1|many
TGTGCCAGCAGCAGGCGGGACAGGGCGGCGGATGAGCAGTTCTTC
CASSRRDRAADEQFF
>TRBJ2-1|TRBV5-6|TRBD2|.
TGTGCCAGCAGCCCGGGACTAGCGGGATCAGTGAATGAGCAGTTCTTC
CASSPGLAGSVNEQFF
>TRBJ2-2|TRBV12-3/TRBV12-4|TRBD1|few
TGTGCCAGCAGTGTGGACAGGGGCAACACCGGGGAGCTGTTTTTT
CASSVDRGNTGELFF
>TRBJ2-5|TRBV20-1|.|many
TGCAGTGCCCCCCCTGCGGGGTTCGAAGAGACCCAGTACTTC
CSAPPAGFEETQYF